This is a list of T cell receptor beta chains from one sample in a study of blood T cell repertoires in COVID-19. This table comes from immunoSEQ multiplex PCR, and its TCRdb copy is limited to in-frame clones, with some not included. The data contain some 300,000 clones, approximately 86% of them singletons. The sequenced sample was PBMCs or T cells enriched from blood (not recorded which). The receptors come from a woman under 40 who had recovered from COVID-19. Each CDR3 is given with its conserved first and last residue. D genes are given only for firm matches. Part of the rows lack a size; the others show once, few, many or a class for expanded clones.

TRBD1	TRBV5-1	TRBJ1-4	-	TGCGCCAGCAGCAGGACAGGGCCTAATGAAAAACTGTTTTTT	CASSRTGPNEKLFF
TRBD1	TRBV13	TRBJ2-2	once	TGTGCCAGCAGCGAATCAGACAGGGGGTCCGGGGAGCTGTTTTTT	CASSESDRGSGELFF
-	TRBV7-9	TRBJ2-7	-	TGTGCCAGCAGCTTAGGAAGGGGAGGATATTACGAGCAGTACTTC	CASSLGRGGYYEQYF
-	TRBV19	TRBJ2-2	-	TGTGCCAGTAGTAACCAGGTGACCACCGGGGAGCTGTTTTTT	CASSNQVTTGELFF
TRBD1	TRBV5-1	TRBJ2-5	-	TGCGCCAGCAGCTTGGGACAGGGGTTGGAGACCCAGTACTTC	CASSLGQGLETQYF
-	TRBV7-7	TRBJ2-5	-	TGTGCTAGCAGCGTGAGGGGGTTGGCGAACCAAGAGACCCAGTACTTC	CASSVRGLANQETQYF
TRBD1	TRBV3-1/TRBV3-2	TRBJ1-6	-	TGTGCCAGCAGCCACGGGACAGAGAATTCACCCCTCCACTTT	CASSHGTENSPLHF
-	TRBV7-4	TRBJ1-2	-	TGTGCCAGAATACGGGAGGCAACCTATGGCTACACCTTC	CARIREATYGYTF
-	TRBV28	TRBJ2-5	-	TGTGCCAGCAGTTTTATAGCACGGCCCCTAGAGACCCAGTACTTC	CASSFIARPLETQYF
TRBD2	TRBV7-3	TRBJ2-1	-	TGTGCCAGCAGTATATACTCGGGAGGGAGTTCCTACAATGAGCAGTTCTTC	CASSIYSGGSSYNEQFF
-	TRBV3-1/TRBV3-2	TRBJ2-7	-	TGTGCCAGCAGCCAGGGGGGCTACGAGCAGTACTTC	CASSQGGYEQYF
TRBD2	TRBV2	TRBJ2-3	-	TGTGCCAGCAGTGAACGGGCTAGCGGGGGTGCAGATACGCAGTATTTT	CASSERASGGADTQYF
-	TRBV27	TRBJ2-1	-	TGTGCCAGCAGTTTATCGGAGGGGAAAAGGAATGAGCAGTTCTTC	CASSLSEGKRNEQFF
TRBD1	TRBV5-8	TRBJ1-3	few	TGTGCCAGCAGCCGAGCCCAGGGGGCTGGAAACACCATATATTTT	CASSRAQGAGNTIYF
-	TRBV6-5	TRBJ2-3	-	TGTGCCAGCAGTTACGCTGAGGGCGGGAGCACAGATACGCAGTATTTT	CASSYAEGGSTDTQYF
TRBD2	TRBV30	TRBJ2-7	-	TGTGCCTGGAGTGGGGGGACTAGCGAGATTTACGAGCAGTACTTC	CAWSGGTSEIYEQYF
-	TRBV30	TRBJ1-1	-	TGTGCCTGGAGTGGTGACATGAACACTGAAGCTTTCTTT	CAWSGDMNTEAFF
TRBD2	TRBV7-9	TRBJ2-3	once	TGTGCCAGCAGCTTGTTTGCGGGAGGATTGGGAGATACGCAGTATTTT	CASSLFAGGLGDTQYF
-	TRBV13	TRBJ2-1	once	TGTGCCAGCAGCCCCCCCGGAGGAAATGAGCAGTTCTTC	CASSPPGGNEQFF
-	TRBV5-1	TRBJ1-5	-	TGCGCCAGCAGCCCAGGGGACCTAGCTACTCAGCCCCAGCATTTT	CASSPGDLATQPQHF
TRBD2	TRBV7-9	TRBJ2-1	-	TGTGCCAGCAGCTTAGTACTAGCGGGAGGGCCGGGTAATGAGCAGTTCTTC	CASSLVLAGGPGNEQFF
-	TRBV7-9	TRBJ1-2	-	TGTGCCAGCATCAATGGACAGTCGGATGGCTACACCTTC	CASINGQSDGYTF
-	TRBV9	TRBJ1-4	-	TGTGCCAGCAGCGTAGGGACAGCTAATAATGAAAAACTGTTTTTT	CASSVGTANNEKLFF
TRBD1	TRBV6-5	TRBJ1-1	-	TGTGCCAGCATCCTGACAGGGTCGAACACTGAAGCTTTCTTT	CASILTGSNTEAFF
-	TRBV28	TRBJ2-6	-	TGTGCCAGCAGTTCAGCAGGGTCTGGGGCCAACGTCCTGACTTTC	CASSSAGSGANVLTF
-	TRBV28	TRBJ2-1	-	TGTGCCAGCAGTCCAACCACCCGGGACAATGAGCAGTTCTTC	CASSPTTRDNEQFF
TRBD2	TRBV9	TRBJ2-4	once	TGTGCCAGCAGCGTAGACGGGGGGTTGGGCAAAAACATTCAGTACTTC	CASSVDGGLGKNIQYF
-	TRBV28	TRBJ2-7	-	TGTGCCAGCAGTGGGAGTCGGGTACCCTACGAGCAGTACTTC	CASSGSRVPYEQYF
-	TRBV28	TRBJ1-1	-	TGTGCCAGTAGAGAGAACACTGAAGCTTTCTTT	CASRENTEAFF
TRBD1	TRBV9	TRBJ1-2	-	TGTGCCAGCAGCGTAGAGCCGGGACAGGGGTCCTATGGCTACACCTTC	CASSVEPGQGSYGYTF
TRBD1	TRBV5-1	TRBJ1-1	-	TGCGCCAGCAGCTTTCAAGGGGGCGAAAAAGCTTTCTTT	CASSFQGGEKAFF
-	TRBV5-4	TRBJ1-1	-	TGTGCCAGCAGCACAGATCAGCGACAGCCAACCGGCCCCATGAACACTGAAGCTTTCTTT	CASSTDQRQPTGPMNTEAFF
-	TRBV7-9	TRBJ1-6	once	TGTGCCAGCAGCTCGTCAGTCCAGGGACACTCACCCCTCCACTTT	CASSSSVQGHSPLHF
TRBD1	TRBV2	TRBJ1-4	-	TGTGCCAGCACCGACTGGCCAGGGGGCAAAGAAAAACTGTTTTTT	CASTDWPGGKEKLFF
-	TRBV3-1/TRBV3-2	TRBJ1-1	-	TGTGCCAGCAGCCCCATGGGTCTAGCTGAAGCTTTCTTT	CASSPMGLAEAFF
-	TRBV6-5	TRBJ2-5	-	TGTGCCAGCAGTTTGAACAGGGTTCGTTCCGGGGAGACCCAGTACTTC	CASSLNRVRSGETQYF
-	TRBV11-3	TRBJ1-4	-	TGTGCCAGCAGCTTTAGTGTGGGCGAAAAACTGTTTTTT	CASSFSVGEKLFF
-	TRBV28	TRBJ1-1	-	TGTGCCAGCAACACTCGTCAGGTGGAGGCTGAAGCTTTCTTT	CASNTRQVEAEAFF
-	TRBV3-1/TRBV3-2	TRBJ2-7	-	TGTGCCAGCAGCCAAACTAATCAGGGGTCCCACGAGCAGTACTTC	CASSQTNQGSHEQYF